This TCR beta chain was recorded in a study of blood T cell repertoires in COVID-19. CDR3 length: 14 residues. V was pared by 7 bases and J by 4 bases, with 6 bases of the junction left unmatched. Germline V lookup: CDR1 SNHLY, CDR2 FYNNEI. Profiled with immunoSEQ multiplex PCR; TCRdb holds only in-frame clones, not every one. The sample lists some 200,000 clones, roughly 80% seen once, with about 2.1% in the top ten. This clone came up once. This clonotype was sampled from a woman aged 55-75 years with acute or convalescent COVID-19. The sequenced sample was peripheral blood. J is TRBJ1-5 and V is TRBV2, with 8 bases lining up with TRBD1. For the CDR3, the DNA is TGTGCCAGCAAAGGACAGGGTTTTAATCAGCCCCAGCATTTT. Its protein is CASKGQGFNQPQHF. Filled out from reference TRBV2 and TRBJ1-5, the complete variable domain reads EPEVTQTPSHQVTQMGQEVILRCVPISNHLYFYWYRQILGQKVEFLVSFYNNEISEKSEIFDDQFSVERPDGSNFTLKIRSTKLEDSAMYFCASKGQGFNQPQHFGDGTRLSIL.